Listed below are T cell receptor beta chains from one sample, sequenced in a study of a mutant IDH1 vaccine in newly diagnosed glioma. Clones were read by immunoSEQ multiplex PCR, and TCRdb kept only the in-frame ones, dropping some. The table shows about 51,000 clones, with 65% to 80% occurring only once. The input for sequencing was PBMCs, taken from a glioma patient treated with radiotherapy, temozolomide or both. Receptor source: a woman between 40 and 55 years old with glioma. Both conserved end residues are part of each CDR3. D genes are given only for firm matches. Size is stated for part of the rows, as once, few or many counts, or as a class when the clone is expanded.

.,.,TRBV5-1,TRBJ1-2,CASTRSGTNYGYTF,TGCGCCAGCACCCGTTCCGGGACTAACTATGGCTACACCTTC
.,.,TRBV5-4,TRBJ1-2,CASSFWLSLF,TGTGCCAGCAGCTTTTGGCTGTCCCTCTTC
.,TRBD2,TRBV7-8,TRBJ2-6,CASSSGRRAGVSGANVLTF,TGTGCCAGCAGCTCAGGGAGGCGAGCGGGGGTCTCTGGGGCCAACGTCCTGACTTTC
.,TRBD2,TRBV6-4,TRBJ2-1,CASSDLAGGFYNEQFF,TGTGCCAGCAGTGACCTGGCGGGGGGCTTCTACAATGAGCAGTTCTTC
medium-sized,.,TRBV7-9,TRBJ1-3,CASSPLTGTGNTIYF,TGTGCCAGCAGCCCCCTCACAGGGACTGGAAACACCATATATTTT
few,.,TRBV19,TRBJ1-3,CASSQVVSGNTIYF,TGTGCCAGTAGTCAGGTTGTCTCTGGAAACACCATATATTTT
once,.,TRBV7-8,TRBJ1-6,CASSLVRNSPLHF,TGTGCCAGCAGCTTAGTACGTAATTCACCCCTCCACTTT
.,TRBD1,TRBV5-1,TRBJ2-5,CASGPHGQGEGETQYF,TGCGCCAGCGGCCCTCACGGACAGGGCGAGGGAGAGACCCAGTACTTC
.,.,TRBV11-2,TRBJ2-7,CASSSGRGLPYEQYF,TGTGCCAGCAGTTCCGGAAGGGGCTTACCCTACGAGCAGTACTTC
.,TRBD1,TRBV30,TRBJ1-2,CAWDGTGGANYGYTF,TGTGCCTGGGACGGGACAGGGGGCGCTAACTATGGCTACACCTTC
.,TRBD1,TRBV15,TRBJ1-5,CATSRDQGATSNQPQHF,TGTGCCACCAGCAGGGATCAGGGGGCCACGAGCAATCAGCCCCAGCATTTT
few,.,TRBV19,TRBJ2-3,CASSRSAGNTDTQYF,TGTGCCAGTAGTAGGTCAGCCGGGAACACAGATACGCAGTATTTT
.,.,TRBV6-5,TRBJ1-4,CASSYLRTQEKLFF,TGTGCCAGCAGTTACTTACGGACTCAGGAAAAACTGTTTTTT
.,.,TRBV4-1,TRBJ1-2,CASSQAGTYGKATF,TGCGCCAGCAGCCAAGCTGGGACTTACGGAAAAGCCACCTTC
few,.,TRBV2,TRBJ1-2,CASSDSAGYGYTF,TGTGCCAGCAGTGACTCGGCAGGGTATGGCTACACCTTC
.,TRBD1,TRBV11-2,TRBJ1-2,CASSLVGTARYYGYTF,TGTGCCAGCAGCTTAGTCGGGACAGCACGCTACTATGGCTACACCTTC
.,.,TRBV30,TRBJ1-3,CACIPGNTIYF,TGTGCCTGTATCCCTGGAAACACCATATATTTT
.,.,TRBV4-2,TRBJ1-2,CASSQGLGVGGGYTF,TGTGCCAGCAGCCAAGGACTTGGGGTTGGGGGCGGCTACACCTTC
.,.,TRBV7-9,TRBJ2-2,CASIPGGRPGELFF,TGTGCCAGCATCCCGGGGGGCAGACCCGGGGAGCTGTTTTTT
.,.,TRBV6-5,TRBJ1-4,CASSFMVATNEKLFF,TGTGCCAGCAGTTTCATGGTTGCAACTAATGAAAAACTGTTTTTT
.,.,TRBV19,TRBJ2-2,CASSIIRARGTGELFF,TGTGCCAGTAGTATTATAAGGGCGCGCGGCACCGGGGAGCTGTTTTTT
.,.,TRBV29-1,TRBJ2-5,CSVAQETQYF,TGCAGCGTTGCCCAAGAGACCCAGTACTTC
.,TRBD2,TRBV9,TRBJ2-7,CASSVASGGFYEQYF,TGTGCCAGCAGCGTAGCCAGCGGGGGATTCTACGAGCAGTACTTC
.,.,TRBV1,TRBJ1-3,CTSTLRDRDSHSGNTIYF,TGCACCAGCACCCTCCGGGACAGGGACTCCCACTCTGGAAACACCATATATTTT
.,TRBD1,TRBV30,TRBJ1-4,CAWSVQGGMLSNEKLFF,TGTGCCTGGAGTGTCCAGGGGGGGATGCTTTCAAATGAAAAACTGTTTTTT
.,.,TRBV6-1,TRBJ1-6,CASRLEDSYNSPLHF,TGTGCCAGCAGGCTGGAGGACTCCTATAATTCACCCCTCCACTTT
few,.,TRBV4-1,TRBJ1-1,CASSQGWGSDTEAFF,TGCGCCAGCAGCCAAGGCTGGGGCAGCGACACTGAAGCTTTCTTT
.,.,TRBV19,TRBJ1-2,CASSIRADLVYNYGYTF,TGTGCCAGTAGTATACGCGCAGACCTAGTCTATAACTATGGCTACACCTTC
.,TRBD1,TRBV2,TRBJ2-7,CASSEWDRGPYEQYF,TGTGCCAGCAGTGAGTGGGACAGGGGTCCTTACGAGCAGTACTTC
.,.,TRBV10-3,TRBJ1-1,CAISEEGMNTEAFF,TGTGCCATCAGTGAGGAGGGGATGAACACTGAAGCTTTCTTT
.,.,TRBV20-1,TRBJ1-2,CSAIGNYGYTF,TGCAGTGCTATTGGGAACTATGGCTACACCTTC
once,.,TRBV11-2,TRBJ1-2,CASSQGNGYTF,TGTGCCAGCAGTCAGGGCAATGGCTACACCTTC
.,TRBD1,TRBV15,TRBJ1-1,CATSRDRGSTEAFF,TGTGCCACCAGCAGAGACAGGGGGAGCACTGAAGCTTTCTTT
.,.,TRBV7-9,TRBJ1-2,CASSPDAVGYTF,TGTGCCAGCAGCCCAGACGCGGTTGGCTACACCTTC
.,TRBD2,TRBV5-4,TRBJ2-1,CASWFYGGADNEQFF,TGTGCCAGCTGGTTCTACGGGGGGGCAGACAATGAGCAGTTCTTC
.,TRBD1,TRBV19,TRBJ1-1,CASSHRGPNTEAFF,TGTGCCAGTAGCCACAGGGGCCCGAACACTGAAGCTTTCTTT